A single sample is the source of the 30 T cell receptor beta chains below, sequenced in a study of metastatic and nonmetastatic thyroid tumors. TCRdb re-analyzed the PCR reads using MiXCR. Among more than 25,000 clones listed, roughly 6.8% were seen once. Each patient went into thyroid surgery without having received any treatment. The sequencing input was blood. The source of these receptors is a female donor with papillary thyroid cancer or a benign thyroid nodule (not recorded which). Some clones in this sample may be carry-over from other donors' samples.

Details on this clone: One end of the junction varies from germline; a read error may be responsible. The CDR3, as DNA: TGCGCCAACAGTGACGGGGTCCAAGAGACCCAGTACTTC. As protein: CANSDGVQETQYF. This chain uses TRBV10-1 with TRBJ2-5; possibly TRBD2 for D (5 bases). Germline lookup yields CDR1 WNHNN and CDR2 SYGVQD (reference sequence). The CDR3 extends over 13 amino acids.

Only a few counts were recorded for this clone. V is TRBV5-4 and J is TRBJ2-7; D unresolved. The CDR3 covers 14 residues. V was clipped by 0 bases and J by 1 base, with 8 bases between them. From germline, CDR1 is SGHNT and CDR2 YYREEE (reference sequence). As DNA, the CDR3 is TGTGCCAGCAGCTTGGGTGGCAGATCCTACGAGCAGTACTTC. Translation: CASSLGGRSYEQYF.

This clone was seen at least ten times. The chain couples TRBV3-1 to TRBJ2-2; D might be TRBD1 or TRBD2, each matching 6 bases. The CDR3 has 16 amino acids. Germline V gives CDR1 LGHDT, CDR2 YNNKEL (reference sequence). Trimming removed 0 bases from V and 7 bases from J, with 15 bases in between. In nucleotides, the CDR3 is TGTGCCAGCAGCCAAGAAACCCGGGGGCGCATCGGGGAGCTGTTTTTT. Amino acid sequence: CASSQETRGRIGELFF. The full variable domain, rest sourced from reference TRBV3-1 and TRBJ2-2, is DTAVSQTPKYLVTQMGNDKSIKCEQNLGHDTMYWYKQDSKKFLKIMFSYNNKELIINETVPNRFSPKSPDKAHLNLHINSLELGDSAVYFCASSQETRGRIGELFFGEGSRLTVL.

This clone showed up many times. The V call is TRBV7-2, the J call TRBJ1-3; D may be TRBD1 (6 bases). V lost 6 bases to trimming and J lost 2 bases, with 11 bases between them. Germline V CDR1 and CDR2: SGHTA, FQGNSA. CDR3 length: 14 amino acids. The CDR3 reads CASRPGTTGNTIYF. As DNA, the CDR3 is TGTGCCAGCAGACCCGGGACAACTGGAAACACCATATATTTT.

Ten or more counts support this clone. The J gene is TRBJ2-6, the V gene TRBV6-6, with 9 bases fitting TRBD1. CDR1 MNHNY and CDR2 SVGAGI come from the germline V gene (reference sequence). V was clipped by 5 bases and J by 0 bases; unmatched bases: 20. The CDR3 length is 22 residues. DNA for the CDR3: TGTGCCAGCAGTACCAGAGGACCGGGACAGGGAAAGTGGGGCTCTGGGGCCAACGTCCTGACTTTC. Its translation is CASSTRGPGQGKWGSGANVLTF.

At least ten counts were recorded for this clone. This chain uses TRBV5-5 with TRBJ2-7; 8 bases are shared with TRBD1. Germline values: CDR1 SGHKS, CDR2 YYEKEE (reference sequence). After removal of 2 bases from V and 2 bases from J, the junction contained 0 bases not matched to a gene. The CDR3 loop spans 13 amino acids. In DNA form, the CDR3 reads TGTGCCAGCAGCTTACAGGGGGCCTACGAGCAGTACTTC. This codes for CASSLQGAYEQYF.

This clone was observed at least ten times. This chain links TRBV5-1 with TRBJ2-1; D remains ambiguous. Germline CDR1 and CDR2: SGHRS and YFSETQ. Trimming took 3 bases from V and 5 from J, leaving 9 bases between them. The CDR3 spans 13 residues. The CDR3: CASSSRIDNEQFF. CDR3 sequence (DNA): TGCGCCAGCAGCTCCAGGATAGACAATGAGCAGTTCTTC.

This clone was seen many times. The rearrangement links TRBV6-1 to TRBJ1-3, with unresolved D. Germline V gene data show CDR1 as MNHNS and CDR2 as SASEGT. V was shortened by 4 bases and J by 0 bases, with 10 bases between the two germline ends. The CDR3 totals 15 residues. The CDR3 DNA is TGTGCCAGCAGTGCCCGAACGGTCTCTGGAAACACCATATATTTT. This encodes CASSARTVSGNTIYF.

This clone was observed at least ten times. The chain is built from TRBV20-1 and TRBJ1-2; weak D call: TRBD1 (5 bases). V was pared by 1 base and J by 6 bases, with 12 bases between. Germline V gene data show CDR1 as DFQATT and CDR2 as SNEGSKA (reference sequence). There are 13 residues in the CDR3. The CDR3: CSARAGTVDGYTF. CDR3 nucleotide sequence: TGCAGTGCTAGAGCGGGGACTGTGGATGGCTACACCTTC.

This clone is medium-sized (0.01 to 0.1%) in the sample. V gene TRBV10-3 combines with J gene TRBJ2-7; 9 bases line up with TRBD2. J lost 3 bases, V lost 5 bases, and 8 bases had no gene match. The CDR3 consists of 15 residues. Germline V gives CDR1 ENHRY, CDR2 SYGVKD. In DNA form, the CDR3 reads TGTGCCATCAGTATTACTAGCGGGTCGTTCTACGAGCAGTACTTC. It is translated as CAISITSGSFYEQYF.

This clone was observed many times. The chain carries TRBV6-1 and TRBJ1-3, with no clear D. The CDR3 is made up of 15 amino acids. Germline lookup yields CDR1 MNHNS and CDR2 SASEGT. V lost 4 bases, J lost 0 bases, and 10 bases lay in between. The CDR3 sequence is CASSADASSGNTIYF. The CDR3 DNA sequence: TGTGCCAGCAGTGCCGACGCGAGCTCTGGAAACACCATATATTTT.

The sample holds many counts of this clone. This chain connects TRBV20-1 to TRBJ2-1; 8 bases match TRBD2. Trimming removed 8 bases from V and 2 bases from J; junction bases left unmatched: 8. Looked up from germline, CDR1 is DFQATT and CDR2 is SNEGSKA (reference sequence). The CDR3 loop spans 14 amino acids. The CDR3 DNA reads TGCAGTCCCGGGGGGGCAGGGACCTACAATGAGCAGTTCTTC. Amino acids: CSPGGAGTYNEQFF.

This clone was seen at least ten times. The chain carries TRBV11-3 and TRBJ2-3, with a weak D call TRBD1 (5 bases). V was clipped by 0 bases and J by 2 bases, with 9 bases between them. CDR3 length: 15 residues. Germline V gives CDR1 SGHNT, CDR2 YENEEA. CDR3 region: CASSLDSRDTDTQYF. CDR3 DNA: TGTGCCAGCAGCTTAGATTCCAGGGACACAGATACGCAGTATTTT.

This clone was recorded at least ten times. Its ends do not fully match the called genes, so a read error is possible. The rearrangement uses TRBV20-1 and TRBJ2-1; D may be TRBD1 (5 bases). The CDR3 loop spans 14 amino acids. The germline CDR1 and CDR2 sequences are DFQATT and SNEGSKA (reference sequence). CDR3 DNA: TGCAGTGCGACTCGCAGGGTCCCCTACAATGAGCAGCTCTTC. Translating gives CSATRRVPYNEQLF.

This clone was observed at least ten times. The chain links TRBV6-1 to TRBJ1-2; 8 bases are shared with TRBD1. With V trimmed by 7 bases and J by 6 bases, 10 bases remained unmatched. This CDR3 spans 14 amino acids. Germline CDR1 and CDR2: MNHNS and SASEGT. Here the CDR3 DNA reads TGTGCCAGCAACCTCAGGACAGGGAACAATGGCTACACCTTC. It translates to CASNLRTGNNGYTF.

At least ten counts were recorded for this clone. The genes are TRBV6-1 and TRBJ2-2, with D perhaps TRBD1 or TRBD2 (6 bases each). Germline CDR1 and CDR2: MNHNS and SASEGT. Trimming stripped 3 bases from V and 2 bases from J, with 13 bases between. CDR3 length: 16 amino acids. The CDR3 bases are TGTGCCAGCAGTGACTACGGGGGCAGAAACACCGGGGAGCTGTTTTTT. Amino acid sequence: CASSDYGGRNTGELFF.

This clone was counted many times. Other DNA sequences within the sample encode an identical CDR3. The rearrangement links TRBV15 to TRBJ1-5, with D hard to call. Looked up from germline, CDR1 is LNHNV and CDR2 is YYDKDF (reference sequence). Deletions cut 7 bases from V and 2 bases from J, with 9 bases between. The CDR3 is made up of 13 amino acids. As DNA, the CDR3 is TGTGCCACCACCCCAAGGGGCAATCAGCCCCAGCATTTT. This sequence encodes CATTPRGNQPQHF.

The table lists this clone with many counts. The chain carries TRBV6-4 and TRBJ2-1; 7 positions agree with TRBD1. V was pared by 3 bases and J by 7 bases, with 12 bases of the junction left unmatched. Germline values: CDR1 MRHNA, CDR2 SNTAGT. The CDR3 is 16 residues long. For the CDR3, the DNA is TGTGCCAGCAGTGATCGTAGTAGGGGGCAAGGGAATGAGCAGTTCTTC. Protein: CASSDRSRGQGNEQFF.

This clone was counted at least ten times. The CDR3 here is CASSEGDTQYF. CDR3 bases: TGTGCCAGCAGTGAAGGAGATACGCAGTATTTT. This chain links TRBV25-1 with TRBJ2-3; D ambiguous. Germline V gives CDR1 MGHDK, CDR2 SYGVNS. This CDR3 is built from 11 residues. V lost 2 bases and J lost 5, with 2 bases in between.

CDR3 in DNA: TGCAGTGCTCCCCGTAGTAGCGCACAAGAGACCCAGTACTTC. Protein: CSAPRSSAQETQYF. The V gene is TRBV20-1, the J gene TRBJ2-5; perhaps TRBD2 as D (5 bases). V shed 5 bases and J shed 2 bases, with 15 bases lying between them. The CDR3 consists of 14 residues. The germline CDR1 and CDR2 sequences are DFQATT and SNEGSKA (reference sequence).

This clone was observed many times. DNA for the CDR3: TGTGCCATCAAACCCACGGGACTAAATGAGCAGTTCTTC. It codes for CAIKPTGLNEQFF. The J gene is TRBJ2-1, the V gene TRBV10-3; 7 positions match TRBD2. Germline V CDR1 and CDR2: ENHRY, SYGVKD. Trimming took 7 bases from V and 7 from J; bases not matched to a gene: 7. This CDR3 comprises 13 residues.

This clone has a count of ten or more. The genes are TRBV10-3 and TRBJ1-1, with 9 bases lining up with TRBD1. Germline CDR1 is ENHRY and CDR2 is SYGVKD. CDR3 length: 14 residues. J gave up 4 bases and V 10 bases, and 10 bases lay outside the gene matches. The CDR3 DNA follows: TGTGCCACCTCGGACAGGGGATCGGGCACTGAAGCTTTCTTT. Protein sequence: CATSDRGSGTEAFF.

This clone was counted ten times or more. The chain combines TRBV30 with TRBJ1-2, with a possible D match to TRBD1 (6 bases). Germline CDR1 is GTSNPN and CDR2 is SVGIG (reference sequence). The V end lost 1 base, the J end lost 7 bases, and 16 bases lay between the germline ends. This CDR3 has 14 residues. The CDR3 spells CAWSALQGLGGYTF. For the CDR3, the DNA is TGTGCCTGGAGTGCCCTGCAGGGGTTGGGTGGCTACACCTTC.

This clone was recorded at least ten times. This sequence joins TRBV27 and TRBJ2-1; 15 bases fit TRBD2. The CDR3 is made up of 18 amino acids. Germline CDR1 reads MNHEY; CDR2 reads SMNVEV (reference sequence). Germline trimming cut 4 bases from V and 1 base from J; bases unmatched to any gene: 5. The CDR3 here is CASSSRTSGRGSYNEQFF. The CDR3 bases are TGTGCCAGCAGTTCCCGGACTAGCGGGAGGGGTTCCTACAATGAGCAGTTCTTC.

This clone was detected ten times or more. V is TRBV19 and J is TRBJ2-1; 10 bases fit TRBD2. The germline gives CDR1 LNHDA, CDR2 SQIVND (reference sequence). This CDR3 is 16 amino acids long. V gave up 3 bases and J gave up 4 bases; unmatched junction bases: 6. The DNA of the CDR3 is TGTGCCAGTAGTATTCCCCCTAGCGGGAGATACAATGAGCAGTTCTTC. It yields the protein CASSIPPSGRYNEQFF.

This clone was counted at least ten times. This rearrangement joins TRBV12-3 or TRBV12-4 to TRBJ2-5; D remains ambiguous. The CDR3 covers 12 residues. Trimming removed 2 bases at V and 2 bases at J, with 3 bases between. The CDR3 coding sequence is TGTGCCAGCAGTTTAAGACAAGAGACCCAGTACTTC. Its protein is CASSLRQETQYF.

This clone occurred many times. This specimen includes other DNA sequences encoding the same CDR3. This sequence joins TRBV19 and TRBJ1-6; 9 nucleotides align to TRBD1. CDR3 length: 14 amino acids. In germline, CDR1 is LNHDA, CDR2 SQIVND (reference sequence). Trimming took 8 bases from V and 5 from J; bases not matched to a gene: 4. The CDR3 nucleotides read TGTGCCAGTCAACAGGGGGCTAATAATTCACCCCTCCACTTT. Its protein is CASQQGANNSPLHF.

Remarks on this clone: This could be a read error, since a much larger clone is one nucleotide away. The chain carries TRBV20-1 and TRBJ1-1, with D possibly being TRBD1 (6 bases). The CDR3 has 15 residues. V lost 1 base to trimming and J lost 4 bases, with 16 bases between them. Germline CDR1 reads DFQATT; CDR2 reads SNEGSKA (reference sequence). The CDR3 region has the DNA TGCAGTGCTAGAGGTCCGGGAGGCAGGGGCACTGAAGCTTTCTTT. This gives the protein CSARGPGGRGTEAFF.

There are many counts of this clone. This chain joins TRBV3-1 and TRBJ1-2; D remains unclear. V lost 1 base and J 8 bases, leaving 8 bases between the germline ends. This CDR3 contains 12 residues. Germline V lookup: CDR1 LGHDT, CDR2 YNNKEL (reference sequence). The CDR3 DNA reads as TGTGCCAGCAGCCAAGGGGAGGGAGGCTACACCTTC. It encodes CASSQGEGGYTF. The entire variable domain, with the rest obtained from reference TRBV3-1 and TRBJ1-2, is as follows: DTAVSQTPKYLVTQMGNDKSIKCEQNLGHDTMYWYKQDSKKFLKIMFSYNNKELIINETVPNRFSPKSPDKAHLNLHINSLELGDSAVYFCASSQGEGGYTFGSGTRLTVV.

This clone occurred many times. CDR3 region: CASSFRTVNTEAFF. CDR3 coding DNA: TGTGCCAGCAGCTTCCGGACGGTGAACACTGAAGCTTTCTTT. The chain has TRBV7-2 and TRBJ1-1; D ambiguous. V dropped 3 bases and J dropped 0 bases, with 8 bases sitting between them. Germline values: CDR1 SGHTA, CDR2 FQGNSA. The length of the CDR3 is 14 residues.